Sequencing of this TCR beta chain was carried out in a study of response to subunit inactivated influenza vaccine. Study-level results: Authors suggested seasonal influenza vaccinations each recruit few new T cells.

Trimming shortened V by 0 bases and J by 2 bases, and 10 bases separated the two germline ends. The CDR3 spans 15 residues. CDR1 is LNHNV and CDR2 is YYDKDF in the germline V gene (reference sequence). About this clonotype: Its antigen is still unknown.

Each CDR3 protein is one row after TCRdb ran MiXCR on the RT-PCR reads. The sample consists of hundreds of thousands of distinct CDR3 sequences, 11% to 15% of them appearing once. V and J are TRBV15 and TRBJ1-1, with D unresolved. The source of this sequence is a man over 45 who received an inactivated influenza vaccine. The sequencing used PBMCs from blood, collected around two weeks before vaccination. The CDR3: CATSRDRKKNTEAFF. DNA for the CDR3: TGTGCCACCAGCAGAGACCGAAAGAAAAACACTGAAGCTTTCTTT.